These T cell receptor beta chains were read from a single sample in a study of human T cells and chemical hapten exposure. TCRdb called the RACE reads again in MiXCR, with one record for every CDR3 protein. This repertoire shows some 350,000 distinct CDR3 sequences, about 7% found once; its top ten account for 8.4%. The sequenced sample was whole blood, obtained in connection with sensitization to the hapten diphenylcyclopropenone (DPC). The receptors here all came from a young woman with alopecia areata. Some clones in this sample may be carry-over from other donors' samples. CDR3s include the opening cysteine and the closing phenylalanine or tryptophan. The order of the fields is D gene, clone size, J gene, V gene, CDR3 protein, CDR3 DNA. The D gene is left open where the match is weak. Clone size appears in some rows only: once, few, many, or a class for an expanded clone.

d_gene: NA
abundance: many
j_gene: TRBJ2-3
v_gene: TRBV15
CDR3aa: CATSREGEFTDTQYF
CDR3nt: TGTGCCACCAGCAGAGAGGGGGAATTCACAGATACGCAGTATTTT

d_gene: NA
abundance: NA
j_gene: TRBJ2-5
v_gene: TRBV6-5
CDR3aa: CASSWAETQYF
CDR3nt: TGTGCCAGCAGTTGGGCAGAGACCCAGTACTTC

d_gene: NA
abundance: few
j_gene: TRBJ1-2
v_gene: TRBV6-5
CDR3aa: CASSRGGDYGYTF
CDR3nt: TGTGCCAGCAGTAGGGGGGGCGACTATGGCTACACCTTC

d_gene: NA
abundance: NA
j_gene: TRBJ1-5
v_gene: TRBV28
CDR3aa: CASSVQPQHF
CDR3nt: TGTGCCAGCAGTGTACAGCCCCAGCATTTT

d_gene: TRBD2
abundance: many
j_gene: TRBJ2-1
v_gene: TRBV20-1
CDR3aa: CSARDQLAGGDEQFF
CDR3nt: TGCAGTGCTAGAGATCAACTAGCGGGAGGTGACGAGCAGTTCTTC

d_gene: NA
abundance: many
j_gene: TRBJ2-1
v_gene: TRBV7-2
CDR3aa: CASSPDLSYNEQFF
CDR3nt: TGTGCCAGCAGCCCGGACCTATCCTACAATGAGCAGTTCTTC

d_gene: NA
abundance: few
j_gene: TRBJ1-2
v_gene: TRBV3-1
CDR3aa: CASSQGSYFYGYTF
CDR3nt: TGTGCCAGCAGCCAAGGCAGCTACTTCTATGGCTACACCTTC

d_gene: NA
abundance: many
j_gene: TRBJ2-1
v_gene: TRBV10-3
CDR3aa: CAIRDSLYNEQFF
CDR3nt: TGTGCCATCAGGGACAGTCTATACAATGAGCAGTTCTTC

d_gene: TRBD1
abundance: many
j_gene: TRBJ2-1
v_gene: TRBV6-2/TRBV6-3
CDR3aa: CASFDRDEQFF
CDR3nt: TGTGCCAGCTTTGACAGGGATGAGCAGTTCTTC

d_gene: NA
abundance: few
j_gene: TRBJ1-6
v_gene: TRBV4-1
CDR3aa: CASSHPKGDNSPLHF
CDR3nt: TGCGCCAGCAGCCACCCGAAGGGTGATAATTCACCCCTCCACTTT

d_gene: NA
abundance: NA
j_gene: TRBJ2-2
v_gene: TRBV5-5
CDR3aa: CASSLEGQSNTGELFF
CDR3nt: TGTGCCAGCAGCTTAGAGGGACAATCGAACACCGGGGAGCTGTTTTTT

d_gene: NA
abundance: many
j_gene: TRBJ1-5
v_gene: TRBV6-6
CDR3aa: CASSPVGIGNQPQHF
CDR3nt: TGTGCCAGCAGTCCCGTCGGTATAGGCAATCAGCCCCAGCATTTT

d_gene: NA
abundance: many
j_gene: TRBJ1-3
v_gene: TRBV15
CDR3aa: CATSRDEGRNTIYF
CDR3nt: TGTGCCACCAGCAGAGATGAGGGCAGAAACACCATATATTTT

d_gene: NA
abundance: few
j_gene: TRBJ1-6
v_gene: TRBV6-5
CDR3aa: CASSYAWGDNSPLHF
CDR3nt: TGTGCCAGCAGTTACGCATGGGGCGATAATTCACCCCTCCACTTT